This TCR beta chain comes out of a study of Ad26.COV2.S vaccination and SARS-CoV-2 variants. As for the study in general: COV1001, an Ad26.COV2.S trial, supplied this vaccine-arm donor. In the study, Ad26.COV2.S was injected intramuscularly once, or twice 56 days apart.

Trimming removed 4 bases from V and 1 base from J; junction bases left unmatched: 3. Germline values: CDR1 SEHNR, CDR2 FQNEAQ (reference sequence). CDR3 length: 14 residues. Overall study results and limits: Similar non-spike TCR breadth was observed in recipients of vaccine and of placebo. Assessments of TCR breadth and depth may have underestimated the total T cell responses.

The treatment: around 19 received Ad26.COV2.S at low or high dose, single or two shots; several received placebo; per-sample allocation not given. All samples were drawn on day 63, counting from the first vaccine or placebo injection. On this clone: Its antigen remains unknown.

Profiling relied on immunoSEQ multiplex PCR, and the TCRdb table lists in-frame clones only, not all of them. The table includes hundreds of thousands of clones, roughly 90% detected once. The rearrangement links TRBV7-9 to TRBJ2-5; TRBD1 matches 7 bases. Sequencing was performed on peripheral blood, taken in a trial of Ad26.COV2.S vaccine versus placebo. The sequence came from a person aged 18-60 years who received the Ad26.COV2.S COVID-19 vaccine or a placebo. CDR3 bases: TGTGCCAGCAGCTCCGGACAGGCCCAAGAGACCCAGTACTTC. Amino acid sequence: CASSSGQAQETQYF.